Below, 15 T cell receptor beta chains from the same sample are listed, as sequenced in a study of shared clonotypes between healthy human individuals. Measured with immunoSEQ multiplex PCR; TCRdb has only the in-frame clones, and not every one. The table records some 2,500,000 clones, more than 85% of them present only once. Sequencing was performed on naive CD4+ T cells from PBMCs. Indicated subset: CD45RA+ positively selected. These TCRs come from a man younger than 35 in good health. Some clones in this sample may be carry-over from other donors' samples.

On this clone itself: The same CDR3 also results from other DNA sequences found in this sample. The CDR3 DNA reads as TGTGCCAGCAGTTTGACAGGGGTCGCTGAAGCTTTCTTT. Its protein product is CASSLTGVAEAFF. J is TRBJ1-1 and V is TRBV27; the match to TRBD1 covers 8 bases. Germline loops: CDR1 MNHEY, CDR2 SMNVEV (reference sequence). Trimming at V came to 3 bases and at J to 6 bases, leaving 3 bases not matched to a gene. CDR3 size: 13 residues.

The rearrangement links TRBV11-2 to TRBJ2-4; maybe TRBD2 (5 bases). Germline CDR1 SGHAT, CDR2 FQNNGV. V shed 3 bases and J shed 0 bases, with 9 bases lying between them. The CDR3 covers 15 residues. CDR3 protein: CASSFSGLAKNIQYF. The CDR3 DNA sequence: TGTGCCAGCAGCTTCTCGGGATTAGCCAAAAACATTCAGTACTTC.

The chain employs TRBV6-6 and TRBJ1-5, with unresolved D. The CDR3 consists of 15 residues. The germline CDR1 and CDR2 sequences are MNHNY and SVGAGI (reference sequence). V was trimmed by 7 bases and J by 7 bases, leaving 20 bases between them. CDR3 in amino acids: CASNLARRVEQPQHF. Here the CDR3 DNA reads TGTGCCAGCAACCTGGCCAGGCGGGTTGAACAGCCCCAGCATTTT.

Written as DNA, the CDR3 is TGTGCCAGCAGCTTAGTGGTCAGTGGCGCGCACTCCTACGAGCAGTACTTC. Translation: CASSLVVSGAHSYEQYF. The V and J genes are TRBV7-8 and TRBJ2-7, with no clear D. Germline CDR1 and CDR2: SGHVS and FQNEAQ. This CDR3 comprises 17 residues. V gave up 1 base and J gave up 0 bases, with 16 bases separating them.

This clone was counted between two and nine times. The V and J genes are TRBV10-3 and TRBJ1-2, with D uncertain. Trimming took off 6 bases at V and 5 bases at J, with 13 bases between the two ends. There are 13 residues in the CDR3. Germline V lookup: CDR1 ENHRY, CDR2 SYGVKD. The CDR3 spells CAISMDGLYGYTF. Here the CDR3 DNA reads TGTGCCATCAGCATGGACGGGTTATATGGCTACACCTTC.

V gene TRBV11-2 combines with J gene TRBJ2-2; no clear D. Trimming left V 3 bases short and J 4 bases short, with 9 bases between. Germline V gives CDR1 SGHAT, CDR2 FQNNGV. The CDR3 loop spans 14 amino acids. The CDR3 DNA sequence: TGTGCCAGCAGCTTCCCTCTTTCCACCGGGGAGCTGTTTTTT. Its translation is CASSFPLSTGELFF.

The rearrangement uses TRBV5-1 and TRBJ1-1, with 8 bases fitting TRBD1. The CDR3 is 14 amino acids. The V gene end was trimmed by 5 bases and the J gene end by 1 base; junction bases not matched to a gene: 4. CDR1 and CDR2 from the germline V gene are SGHRS and YFSETQ. The CDR3 DNA is TGCGCCAGCAGTATGGGGACAGGGAACACTGAAGCTTTCTTT. This translates into CASSMGTGNTEAFF.

V gene TRBV5-1 combines with J gene TRBJ2-1, with 10 bases aligning to TRBD2. Looked up from germline, CDR1 is SGHRS and CDR2 is YFSETQ. This CDR3 comprises 16 residues. V lost 4 bases to trimming and J lost 5 bases; unmatched junction nucleotides: 9. Written as DNA, the CDR3 is TGCGCCAGCAGCCCAGCCGGGACTAGCGAGGACAATGAGCAGTTCTTC. This translates into CASSPAGTSEDNEQFF.

The rearrangement uses TRBV7-6 and TRBJ1-1; weak D call: TRBD1 (5 bases). Germline V gene sequence: CDR1 SGHVS, CDR2 FNYEAQ. The ends were cut back, 2 bases at V and 4 bases at J, with 26 bases in the middle. The CDR3 length is 19 residues. Written as DNA, the CDR3 is TGTGCCAGCAGCTTAACGCATCCGGGCCAACTCAGCGGGGCCACTGAAGCTTTCTTT. It specifies CASSLTHPGQLSGATEAFF.

The J gene is TRBJ1-5, the V gene TRBV19, with 8 bases that match TRBD1. CDR3 size: 15 residues. Germline CDR1 reads LNHDA; CDR2 reads SQIVND (reference sequence). V trimming: 6 bases; J trimming: 6 bases; junction bases outside the gene matches: 10. CDR3 loop: CASRNNQGASQPQHF. CDR3 nucleotide sequence: TGTGCCAGTAGGAATAACCAGGGGGCGAGTCAGCCCCAGCATTTT.

J is TRBJ2-7 and V is TRBV6-1, with D unclear. V gave up 2 bases and J gave up 4 bases, with 15 bases separating them. CDR3 length: 15 amino acids. Germline lookup yields CDR1 MNHNS and CDR2 SASEGT. The CDR3 nucleotides are TGTGCCAGCAGTGAATCTCTCGGCGGTGGGTACGAGCAGTACTTC. Translation: CASSESLGGGYEQYF.

As for this clone: The same CDR3 also results from other DNA sequences found in this sample. The rearrangement uses TRBV30 and TRBJ2-7; D unresolved. Per the germline V gene, CDR1 is GTSNPN and CDR2 is SVGIG (reference sequence). The CDR3 totals 16 residues. The germline V and J ends were trimmed by 0 bases and 6 bases, with 21 bases remaining between them. The CDR3 nucleotides are TGTGCCTGGAGTGTAAGGTCGGTGCATAGCCCGGTCGAGCAGTACTTC. Protein: CAWSVRSVHSPVEQYF.

The chain uses TRBV2 and TRBJ2-7; D gene uncertain. This CDR3 has 11 residues. V gave up 5 bases and J gave up 3 bases, with 5 bases separating them. Germline values: CDR1 SNHLY, CDR2 FYNNEI. The CDR3 bases are TGTGCCAGCAGTTTCCGCTACGAGCAGTACTTC. Its translation: CASSFRYEQYF.

The chain has TRBV18 and TRBJ2-2; TRBD2 matches 7 bases. Germline trimming cut 3 bases from V and 2 bases from J; bases unmatched to any gene: 9. From germline, CDR1 is KGHSH and CDR2 LQKENI. CDR3 length: 17 amino acids. The CDR3 region is CASSPHAAGINTGELFF. Written as DNA, the CDR3 is TGTGCCAGCTCACCCCACGCAGCGGGGATAAACACCGGGGAGCTGTTTTTT.

This chain uses TRBV5-1 with TRBJ1-1; D is unclear. Trimming shortened V by 5 bases and J by 0 bases, and 11 bases separated the two germline ends. Germline CDR1 SGHRS, CDR2 YFSETQ. The length of the CDR3 is 14 residues. This chain's CDR3 is CASRQANVNTEAFF. CDR3 DNA sequence: TGCGCCAGCAGACAAGCTAATGTGAACACTGAAGCTTTCTTT.